The 21 T cell receptor beta chains listed next were all sequenced from one sample in a study of regulatory T cells in long-lasting Graves disease. The time point here: newly diagnosed GD, antithyroid drugs for less than 3 months. Scientists built the TCR library using RNA that was extracted from PBMCs. The TCR beta library used iRepertoire HTBI primers with Arm-PCR amplification of CDR3. In TCRdb, the multiplex PCR reads were re-called with MiXCR into one record per CDR3 protein. The sample lists around 250,000 distinct CDR3 sequences; about 18% were seen once. These data also formed part of another study, on T cells in Graves' hyperthyroidism and ophthalmopathy.

Sequenced here: peripheral blood mononuclear cells (PBMCs), sampled at new diagnosis, from a patient treated with antithyroid drugs. The receptors derive from a woman in her thirties with Graves disease.

This clonotype was observed at least ten times. The chain recombines TRBV7-9 with TRBJ1-2, with no clear D. Trimming cost V 6 bases and J 6 bases, with 11 bases left between them. The CDR3 is made up of 12 amino acids. The germline V gene encodes CDR1 SEHNR and CDR2 FQNEAQ (reference sequence). The CDR3 coding sequence is TGTGCCAGCAGATTAAACCGAAATGGCTACACCTTC. Translating it yields CASRLNRNGYTF.

In this sample, this clonotype turned up many times. This chain links TRBV5-1 with TRBJ1-5; 8 bases agree with TRBD1. The CDR3 contains 15 residues. With 4 bases clipped from V and 4 bases from J, the junction kept 7 bases outside the gene matches. From germline, CDR1 is SGHRS and CDR2 YFSETQ. CDR3 residues: CASSEGTGGNQPQHF. CDR3 DNA: TGCGCCAGCAGCGAAGGGACAGGCGGAAATCAGCCCCAGCATTTT.

Ten or more counts support this clonotype. J is TRBJ1-2 and V is TRBV12-3 or TRBV12-4; TRBD1 is a possible D gene (5 bases). CDR3 length: 14 residues. V was cut by 5 bases and J by 6 bases, with 16 bases left in between. As DNA, the CDR3 is TGTGCCAGCAGTCTGGGACGGAAGTCTCATGGCTACACCTTC. Residues: CASSLGRKSHGYTF.

This clonotype was counted ten times or more. The J gene is TRBJ1-1, the V gene TRBV20-1; 7 positions agree with TRBD1. Germline-derived CDR1 and CDR2 are DFQATT and SNEGSKA (reference sequence). The CDR3 is 15 amino acids. V lost 6 bases and J lost 1; bases outside the gene matches: 11. CDR3 in amino acids: CSATGQPLGNTEAFF. The CDR3 nucleotides are TGCAGTGCCACGGGACAGCCACTGGGGAACACTGAAGCTTTCTTT.

The sample holds many counts of this clonotype. The chain combines TRBV5-1 with TRBJ1-1; 9 positions match TRBD1. Unmatched junction bases numbered 10, after V lost 4 bases and J lost 3 bases. The CDR3 runs to 16 residues. Germline V gives CDR1 SGHRS, CDR2 YFSETQ. CDR3 coding DNA: TGCGCCAGCAGCCCCGGGAGGGACAGGGTAGACACTGAAGCTTTCTTT. Its translation: CASSPGRDRVDTEAFF.

The sample holds many counts of this clonotype. CDR3 bases: TGCGCCAGCAGCCCACGACCGACGGTAAACACTGAAGCTTTCTTT. Its translation: CASSPRPTVNTEAFF. The V and J genes are TRBV5-1 and TRBJ1-1; D gene unclear. Per germline, CDR1 SGHRS and CDR2 YFSETQ. The CDR3 loop spans 15 amino acids. V lost 4 bases to trimming and J lost 2 bases, with 15 bases between them. Complete variable domain (other parts from reference TRBV5-1 and TRBJ1-1): KAGVTQTPRYLIKTRGQQVTLSCSPISGHRSVSWYQQTPGQGLQFLFEYFSETQRNKGNFPGRFSGRQFSNSRSEMNVSTLELGDSALYLCASSPRPTVNTEAFFGQGTRLTVV.

This clonotype was observed at least ten times. This chain links TRBV3-1 with TRBJ1-2; no clear D gene. CDR3 size: 14 residues. Trimming shortened V by 2 bases and J by 4 bases, and 11 bases separated the two germline ends. Germline V gene sequence: CDR1 LGHDT, CDR2 YNNKEL (reference sequence). The CDR3 region is CASSQTRGLYGYTF. In nucleotides, the CDR3 is TGTGCCAGCAGCCAAACCAGAGGACTCTATGGCTACACCTTC. Full variable domain (outside the CDR3, taken from reference TRBV3-1 and TRBJ1-2): DTAVSQTPKYLVTQMGNDKSIKCEQNLGHDTMYWYKQDSKKFLKIMFSYNNKELIINETVPNRFSPKSPDKAHLNLHINSLELGDSAVYFCASSQTRGLYGYTFGSGTRLTVV.

This chain connects TRBV5-6 to TRBJ2-7; D gene ambiguous. The V and J ends lost 0 bases and 0 bases respectively, with 13 bases between them. The V gene's germline CDR1 is SGHDT and CDR2 YYEEEE. This CDR3 contains 16 residues. The CDR3 reads CASSLATGPSSYEQYF. For the CDR3, the DNA is TGTGCCAGCAGCTTGGCCACGGGCCCGAGCTCCTACGAGCAGTACTTC. Full variable domain (rest looked up from reference TRBV5-6 and TRBJ2-7): DAGVTQSPTHLIKTRGQQVTLRCSPKSGHDTVSWYQQALGQGPQFIFQYYEEEERQRGNFPDRFSGHQFPNYSSELNVNALLLGDSALYLCASSLATGPSSYEQYFGPGTRLTVT.

In this sample, this clonotype turned up a few times. This chain uses TRBV20-1 with TRBJ1-6, with no clear D. The CDR3 sequence is 14 residues long. Trimming pared 1 base from V and 10 bases from J, leaving 14 bases between. Germline loops: CDR1 DFQATT, CDR2 SNEGSKA (reference sequence). CDR3 bases: TGCAGTGCTAGAGGGTCCGGCGGGGTCTCACCCCTCCACTTT. Protein product: CSARGSGGVSPLHF.

This clonotype has at least ten counts. J is TRBJ1-1 and V is TRBV4-1; tentative D call: TRBD1 (6 bases). V lost 5 bases to trimming and J lost 2 bases, with 18 bases between them. This CDR3 has 16 residues. Germline assignment: CDR1 MGHRA and CDR2 YSYEKL. The CDR3: CASSSRLGTINTEAFF. The DNA for the CDR3 is TGCGCCAGCAGCTCCCGGCTTGGGACAATCAACACTGAAGCTTTCTTT.

With respect to this clonotype: A much larger clone differs by one base, so this may be a read error. Because the CDR3 is missing its conserved closing phenylalanine or tryptophan, this is likely a read error. This chain joins TRBV5-1 and TRBJ2-4; TRBD2 agrees at 10 bases. V lost 3 bases and J lost 2; bases outside the gene matches: 5. This CDR3 is built from 16 residues. Germline V CDR1 and CDR2: SGHRS, YFSETQ. CDR3 bases: TGCGCCAGCAGCTGGAGCGGGGGGGAATCCAAAAACATTCAGTACTCC. Its protein product is CASSWSGGESKNIQYS.

This clonotype came up many times. The chain links TRBV19 to TRBJ2-1; no reliable D call. Germline V gene data show CDR1 as LNHDA and CDR2 as SQIVND (reference sequence). This CDR3 has 13 residues. Trimming cost V 6 bases and J 4 bases, with 10 bases left between them. The CDR3 DNA follows: TGTGCCAGTAGAACCCCCACGTACAATGAGCAGTTCTTC. Protein sequence: CASRTPTYNEQFF.

This clonotype was seen more than once but under ten times. CDR3 protein: CATSSQMGEQFF. In DNA form, the CDR3 reads TGTGCCACCTCCTCCCAGATGGGAGAGCAGTTCTTC. The rearrangement joins TRBV6-1 to TRBJ2-1, with unresolved D. Between the trimmed V and J ends, which lost 10 bases and 10 bases, there was a span of 17 bases. The CDR3 runs 12 residues. CDR1 MNHNS and CDR2 SASEGT come from the germline V gene.

As to this clonotype: This may come from a read error, since a much larger clone is one base off. This chain uses TRBV5-4 with TRBJ1-1, with TRBD1 matching over 8 bases. Germline V gene data show CDR1 as SGHNT and CDR2 as YYREEE (reference sequence). This CDR3 is 15 amino acids long. With V trimmed by 4 bases and J by 3 bases, 8 bases remained unmatched. DNA of the CDR3: TGTGCCAGCAGCACAGGGGGGACAAGGTACACTGAAGCTTTCTTT. Translated, it gives CASSTGGTRYTEAFF.

In this sample, this clonotype turned up many times. J is TRBJ1-2 and V is TRBV29-1; the D is unclear. Germline CDR1 SQVTM, CDR2 ANQGSEA. The CDR3 is 11 residues long. The V gene lost 7 bases and the J gene lost 8 bases, with 14 bases spanning the gap. The CDR3, as DNA: TGCAGCGGGGGTGTCAGTCGGGGCTACACCTTC. Amino acid sequence: CSGGVSRGYTF.

This clonotype was detected ten times or more. V usage is TRBV5-1 and J usage is TRBJ1-4; 7 bases line up with TRBD1. From germline, CDR1 is SGHRS and CDR2 YFSETQ. Trimming took 4 bases from V and 6 from J; bases not matched to a gene: 9. The CDR3 consists of 15 residues. CDR3 nucleotide sequence: TGCGCCAGCAGCCTAGACAGGGTTGGTGATGAAAAACTGTTTTTT. Translated, it gives CASSLDRVGDEKLFF. Together with reference TRBV5-1 and TRBJ1-4, the CDR3 gives the full variable domain: KAGVTQTPRYLIKTRGQQVTLSCSPISGHRSVSWYQQTPGQGLQFLFEYFSETQRNKGNFPGRFSGRQFSNSRSEMNVSTLELGDSALYLCASSLDRVGDEKLFFGSGTQLSVL.

This clonotype was detected a few times. The chain combines TRBV4-2 with TRBJ1-6; 8 positions match TRBD1. The ends lost 3 bases at V and 5 bases at J; junction bases unmatched: 12. This CDR3 comprises 18 residues. CDR1 is LGHNA, CDR2 YNFKEQ, per germline. CDR3 DNA sequence: TGTGCCAGCAGCCAGGTGGGACAGGCCGAGATCAATAATTCACCCCTCCACTTT. Its protein is CASSQVGQAEINNSPLHF.

Ten or more counts support this clonotype. The V gene is TRBV4-1, the J gene TRBJ1-2, with D tentatively TRBD1 (6 bases). Trimming cost V 4 bases and J 2 bases, with 23 bases left between them. CDR3 length: 18 residues. The V gene's germline CDR1 is MGHRA and CDR2 YSYEKL. The CDR3 sequence: CASSPGGTGSIPNYGYTF. As DNA, the CDR3 is TGCGCCAGCAGCCCAGGAGGAACAGGGAGTATTCCCAACTATGGCTACACCTTC.

This clonotype was seen repeatedly, ten times or more. The J gene is TRBJ2-3, the V gene TRBV7-3, with 8 bases aligning to TRBD2. V lost 5 bases, J lost 2 bases, and 6 bases stayed unmatched. CDR3 size: 15 residues. Germline assignment: CDR1 SGHTA and CDR2 FQGTGA. The CDR3 reads CASSPGLGITDTQYF. The CDR3 coding sequence is TGTGCCAGCAGCCCGGGACTAGGCATCACAGATACGCAGTATTTT.

The sample holds many counts of this clonotype. The chain joins TRBV20-1 to TRBJ1-5; a weak D match, TRBD1 (5 bases). Trimming pared 3 bases from V and 3 bases from J, leaving 9 bases between. Germline lookup yields CDR1 DFQATT and CDR2 SNEGSKA (reference sequence). CDR3 size: 13 residues. CDR3 coding DNA: TGCAGTGCTAGGGACACATCCAATCAGCCCCAGCATTTT. Translating gives CSARDTSNQPQHF.

This clonotype was picked up many times. This chain links TRBV5-6 with TRBJ1-2; no definite D call. Trimming removed 1 base from V and 3 bases from J, with 13 bases in between. Germline V gene sequence: CDR1 SGHDT, CDR2 YYEEEE. The CDR3 is 15 residues long. The CDR3 sequence: CASSLLGPSDYGYTF. The CDR3 DNA sequence: TGTGCCAGCAGCTTGCTTGGTCCCTCCGACTATGGCTACACCTTC. Full variable domain (outside the CDR3, taken from reference TRBV5-6 and TRBJ1-2): DAGVTQSPTHLIKTRGQQVTLRCSPKSGHDTVSWYQQALGQGPQFIFQYYEEEERQRGNFPDRFSGHQFPNYSSELNVNALLLGDSALYLCASSLLGPSDYGYTFGSGTRLTVV.